These 27 T cell receptor beta chains originate from one sample sequenced in a study of human T cells and chemical hapten exposure. MiXCR, applied by TCRdb to the RACE reads, yields one record per CDR3 protein. The table lists roughly 88,000 distinct CDR3 sequences, roughly 9.1% of them singletons. Specified time point: pre-sensitization, week 0. The treatment here: therapeutic diphenylcyclopropenone sensitization with weekly scalp DPC. The material was whole blood, obtained in connection with sensitization to the hapten diphenylcyclopropenone (DPC). These receptors all stem from a woman between 40 and 55 years old with alopecia areata. Some clones in this sample may be carry-over from other donors' samples.

This chain joins TRBV6-2 or TRBV6-3 and TRBJ2-2; weak D call: TRBD1 (6 bases). CDR3 size: 13 residues. CDR1 is MNHEY, CDR2 SVGEGT, per germline. With 6 bases removed from V and 6 bases from J, the gap between germline ends came to 11 bases. The CDR3 protein is CASSADSSGELFF. In nucleotides, the CDR3 is TGTGCCAGCAGCGCGGACAGTTCCGGGGAGCTGTTTTTT.

This clonotype has at least ten counts. This rearrangement joins TRBV12-3 or TRBV12-4 to TRBJ2-3; D is unclear. V lost 6 bases to trimming and J lost 1 base, with 14 bases between them. The CDR3 consists of 15 residues. The DNA of the CDR3 is TGTGCCAGCAGCCTACAGAAGTTCGGCACAGATACGCAGTATTTT. Its protein product is CASSLQKFGTDTQYF.

This clonotype turned up a few times. The rearrangement links TRBV9 to TRBJ1-5, with 7 bases aligning to TRBD1. Germline CDR1 is SGDLS and CDR2 is YYNGEE. CDR3 length: 14 amino acids. V was pared by 0 bases and J by 9 bases, with 6 bases of the junction left unmatched. The CDR3 DNA sequence: TGTGCCAGCAGCGTAGCAGGTCAGGGGGGGCCCCAGCATTTT. Its translation is CASSVAGQGGPQHF.

As for this clonotype: This likely comes from a read error, as the CDR3 has no conserved phenylalanine or tryptophan at its end. The rearrangement links TRBV7-6 to TRBJ2-2, with 8 positions matching TRBD1. The CDR3 is 17 residues long. Germline lookup yields CDR1 SGHVS and CDR2 FNYEAQ. The V and J ends lost 3 bases and 3 bases, in that order; junction bases with no gene match: 9. CDR3 sequence: CASSFPVPDRDTGELFL. CDR3 in DNA: TGTGCCAGCAGCTTCCCAGTCCCGGACAGGGACACCGGGGAGCTGTTTTTA.

This clonotype was observed many times. The gene calls are TRBV12-3 or TRBV12-4 and TRBJ1-5; no clear D gene. Between the trimmed V and J ends, which lost 1 base and 3 bases, there was a span of 7 bases. The length of the CDR3 is 14 residues. In DNA form, the CDR3 reads TGTGCCAGCAGTTTAGAGGCCCACAATCAGCCCCAGCATTTT. It codes for CASSLEAHNQPQHF.

A remark on this clonotype: A read error may explain this, as a much larger clone is one base away. V is TRBV5-1 and J is TRBJ2-7; TRBD2 matches at 9 bases. The CDR3 loop spans 15 amino acids. Germline V gene lookup returns CDR1 SGHRS and CDR2 YFSETQ. The CDR3 DNA sequence: TGCGCCAGCAACTTGAGTAGCGGGGGCCTCTACGAGCAGTACTTC. Amino acid sequence: CASNLSSGGLYEQYF.

This chain connects TRBV7-9 to TRBJ2-1; 7 bases line up with TRBD1. The CDR3 consists of 14 residues. Per the germline V gene, CDR1 is SEHNR and CDR2 is FQNEAQ (reference sequence). V trimming: 4 bases; J trimming: 6 bases; junction bases outside the gene matches: 6. The CDR3 here is CASSSLTGLNEQFF. DNA of the CDR3: TGTGCCAGCAGCTCCCTGACAGGGCTCAATGAGCAGTTCTTC.

This rearrangement joins TRBV4-3 to TRBJ1-6; the match to TRBD1 covers 9 bases. Trimming took 2 bases from V and 4 from J; bases not matched to a gene: 6. This CDR3 comprises 17 residues. Germline CDR1 LGHNA, CDR2 YSLEER. The CDR3, as DNA: TGCGCCAGCAGCCAAATTACAGGGGGCGGGTATAATTCACCCCTCCACTTT. It specifies CASSQITGGGYNSPLHF.

The J gene is TRBJ1-3, the V gene TRBV3-1; a weak D match, TRBD1 (6 bases). The CDR3 extends over 14 amino acids. The germline V and J ends were trimmed by 8 bases and 4 bases, with 15 bases remaining between them. Germline V gene sequence: CDR1 LGHDT, CDR2 YNNKEL (reference sequence). The CDR3 nucleotides are TGTGCCAGCTGCGACTCAGGGGAAGGAAACACCATATATTTT. Residues: CASCDSGEGNTIYF. Based on the CDR3 plus reference TRBV3-1 and TRBJ1-3, the full variable domain is DTAVSQTPKYLVTQMGNDKSIKCEQNLGHDTMYWYKQDSKKFLKIMFSYNNKELIINETVPNRFSPKSPDKAHLNLHINSLELGDSAVYFCASCDSGEGNTIYFGEGSWLTVV.

Note on this clonotype: A single base separates this from a much larger clone, so it may be a read error. This chain links TRBV7-8 with TRBJ1-2; D remains ambiguous. The length of the CDR3 is 13 residues. Germline CDR1 is SGHVS and CDR2 is FQNEAQ. The CDR3 spells CASSLIGNYGFTF. CDR3 nucleotide sequence: TGTGCCAGCAGCTTAATAGGGAACTATGGCTTCACCTTC.

This clonotype was recorded a few times. The chain couples TRBV4-2 to TRBJ1-1; D remains unclear. Between the trimmed V and J ends, which lost 0 bases and 3 bases, there was a span of 17 bases. This CDR3 comprises 17 residues. CDR1 and CDR2 (germline): LGHNA, YNFKEQ. The CDR3 sequence is CASSQEVGVGWYTEAFF. CDR3 nucleotide sequence: TGTGCCAGCAGCCAAGAAGTCGGTGTGGGTTGGTACACTGAAGCTTTCTTT.

This clonotype was detected many times. CDR3 in amino acids: CASSLAGVRQGAEAFF. Here the CDR3 DNA reads TGCGCCAGCAGCTTGGCCGGGGTGCGTCAGGGGGCTGAAGCTTTCTTT. The chain employs TRBV5-1 and TRBJ1-1, with 7 nucleotides matching TRBD1. V was pared by 0 bases and J by 6 bases, with 11 bases of the junction left unmatched. This CDR3 is 16 amino acids long. CDR1 is SGHRS, CDR2 YFSETQ, per germline.

The rearrangement uses TRBV12-3 or TRBV12-4 and TRBJ1-4, with D hard to call. V shed 3 bases and J shed 0 bases, with 5 bases lying between them. The CDR3 is 14 residues long. The CDR3 region is CASSFRATNEKLFF. CDR3 in DNA: TGTGCCAGCAGTTTCCGTGCAACTAATGAAAAACTGTTTTTT.

This clonotype has just a few counts. The chain carries TRBV10-3 and TRBJ2-7; 8 bases are a match to TRBD1. From germline, CDR1 is ENHRY and CDR2 SYGVKD. V dropped 0 bases and J dropped 2; count of bases not matched to a gene: 6. The CDR3 runs 16 residues. CDR3 nucleotides: TGTGCCATCAGTGAGTCGGGGGGACAGGTTGCCTACGAGCAGTACTTC. It codes for CAISESGGQVAYEQYF.

This clonotype was seen many times. The CDR3, as DNA: TGTGCCAGCAGCCCTACAGATCATGGCTACACCTTC. Its translation: CASSPTDHGYTF. This chain links TRBV7-9 with TRBJ1-2; D gene uncertain. In germline, CDR1 is SEHNR, CDR2 FQNEAQ (reference sequence). The CDR3 totals 12 residues. V lost 5 bases to trimming and J lost 6 bases, with 10 bases between them.

The sample holds many counts of this clonotype. V is TRBV7-9 and J is TRBJ1-3, with D possibly matching TRBD1 (6 bases). This CDR3 comprises 15 residues. V lost 4 bases and J lost 9, with 19 bases in between. CDR1 and CDR2 from the germline V gene are SEHNR and FQNEAQ (reference sequence). The CDR3 reads CASSSLQGIGGTIYF. Written as DNA, the CDR3 is TGTGCCAGCAGCTCATTACAGGGTATCGGAGGCACCATATATTTT.

This clonotype was observed at least ten times. The V gene is TRBV12-3 or TRBV12-4, the J gene TRBJ2-5; TRBD2 matches 14 bases. Trimming took 6 bases from V and 3 from J; bases not matched to a gene: 3. The CDR3 has 15 amino acids. The CDR3 nucleotides are TGTGCCAGCAGCACGGGACTAGCGGGGGAAGAGACCCAGTACTTC. Amino acids: CASSTGLAGEETQYF.

This clonotype was counted only a few times. V gene TRBV9 combines with J gene TRBJ2-7; TRBD2 aligns across 9 bases. This CDR3 has 15 amino acids. Per germline, CDR1 SGDLS and CDR2 YYNGEE. The trim removed 1 base at V and 4 bases at J, leaving 6 bases unmatched. CDR3 residues: CASSVTASGMYEQYF. The CDR3 DNA follows: TGTGCCAGCAGCGTAACGGCTAGCGGGATGTACGAGCAGTACTTC.

This clonotype was observed at least ten times. This rearrangement joins TRBV19 to TRBJ2-2; 7 bases align to TRBD2. The CDR3 loop spans 14 amino acids. CDR1 is LNHDA and CDR2 is SQIVND in the germline V gene (reference sequence). The V and J ends lost 6 bases and 6 bases, in that order; junction bases with no gene match: 7. The CDR3 sequence is CASREIGGAGELFF. CDR3 sequence (DNA): TGTGCCAGTAGGGAGATTGGGGGGGCCGGGGAGCTGTTTTTT.

There are many counts of this clonotype. V is TRBV7-2 and J is TRBJ2-7; 11 positions agree with TRBD2. Trimming cost V 5 bases and J 6 bases; bases outside gene matches: 18. CDR1 is SGHTA, CDR2 FQGNSA, per germline. The length of the CDR3 is 18 residues. The CDR3 here is CASSTFLAGGRTLIEQYF. DNA of the CDR3: TGTGCCAGCAGCACATTCCTAGCGGGGGGCCGGACTCTGATCGAGCAGTACTTC.

V usage is TRBV12-3 or TRBV12-4 and J usage is TRBJ1-1; possible D gene TRBD1, 6 bases. V lost 3 bases and J lost 0, with 11 bases in between. The CDR3 contains 15 residues. CDR3 region: CASSFRGRMNTEAFF. CDR3 nucleotide sequence: TGTGCCAGCAGTTTCAGGGGTAGGATGAACACTGAAGCTTTCTTT.

This clonotype showed up just a few times. The V call is TRBV29-1, the J call TRBJ2-2; D is unresolved. This CDR3 region has 17 residues. Germline V gives CDR1 SQVTM, CDR2 ANQGSEA. The V end was cut by 4 bases, the J end by 5 bases, with 23 bases between. The CDR3 reads CSVADTVSPARTGELFF. In DNA form, the CDR3 reads TGCAGCGTTGCGGATACAGTCTCCCCCGCGAGGACCGGGGAGCTGTTTTTT.

V usage is TRBV29-1 and J usage is TRBJ1-2, with unresolved D. From germline, CDR1 is SQVTM and CDR2 ANQGSEA. CDR3 size: 11 residues. The germline V and J ends were trimmed by 5 bases and 3 bases, with 7 bases remaining between them. In DNA, the CDR3 is TGCAGCGTTATGAAGGACTATGGCTACACCTTC. Its protein product is CSVMKDYGYTF.

This clonotype came up many times. This sequence joins TRBV6-2 or TRBV6-3 and TRBJ2-5, with 7 bases fitting TRBD1. Germline V lookup: CDR1 MNHEY, CDR2 SVGEGT. J gave up 4 bases and V 7 bases, and 9 bases lay outside the gene matches. The CDR3 runs to 14 residues. CDR3 in DNA: TGTGCCAGCACCGTCGAATCAGGGGGAGAGACCCAGTACTTC. This gives the protein CASTVESGGETQYF.

This clonotype appeared a few times. The CDR3 loop is CASSYSWGAGNTIYF. The CDR3 DNA reads TGTGCCAGCAGTTACTCGTGGGGGGCCGGAAACACCATATATTTT. The chain couples TRBV6-5 to TRBJ1-3; a weak D match, TRBD1 (6 bases). CDR1 is MNHEY, CDR2 SVGAGI, per germline. The CDR3 is 15 residues long. Trimming left V 0 bases short and J 4 bases short, with 10 bases between.

The gene calls are TRBV4-2 and TRBJ2-2, with 7 bases that match TRBD2. Losses at the gene ends were 4 bases for V and 4 bases for J; bases not matched to a gene: 9. The CDR3 is 16 residues long. CDR1 LGHNA and CDR2 YNFKEQ come from the germline V gene. The CDR3 region is CASSPPSGRATGELFF. In DNA form, the CDR3 reads TGTGCCAGCAGCCCACCTAGCGGACGTGCCACCGGGGAGCTGTTTTTT.

This clonotype was seen a handful of times. V usage is TRBV5-1 and J usage is TRBJ2-3; the D is unclear. V gave up 0 bases and J gave up 1 base, with 9 bases separating them. The CDR3 runs to 15 residues. The germline CDR1 and CDR2 sequences are SGHRS and YFSETQ. CDR3 amino acids: CASSLGTSRTDTQYF. The CDR3 bases are TGCGCCAGCAGCTTGGGTACCAGCCGCACAGATACGCAGTATTTT.